This note documents a single TCR beta chain sequence. Trimming shortened V by 8 bases and J by 8 bases, and 24 bases separated the two germline ends. Germline CDR1 LNHDA, CDR2 SQIVND (reference sequence). The CDR3 covers 15 residues. The data originate from a study of shared clonotypes between healthy human individuals. CD45RO-negative cells were positively selected for CCR7, leaving out terminally differentiated effector memory CD45RA+ cells. Sequencing was performed with immunoSEQ multiplex PCR; in TCRdb, only in-frame clones are kept and a portion is missing. The sample lists about 2.1 million clones; roughly 91% were seen once.

The chain joins TRBV19 to TRBJ1-2; D ambiguous. Sequenced: naive CD8+ T cells from PBMCs. This receptor was taken from a man younger than 30 in good health. Some clones in this sample may be carry-over from other donors' samples. CDR3 amino acids: CASANARPWESGYTF. As DNA, the CDR3 is TGTGCCAGTGCTAACGCCAGACCCTGGGAGAGCGGCTACACCTTC. Variable domain in full (rest from reference TRBV19 and TRBJ1-2): DGGITQSPKYLFRKEGQNVTLSCEQNLNHDAMYWYRQDPGQGLRLIYYSQIVNDFQKGDIAEGYSVSREKKESFPLTVTSAQKNPTAFYLCASANARPWESGYTFGSGTRLTVV.